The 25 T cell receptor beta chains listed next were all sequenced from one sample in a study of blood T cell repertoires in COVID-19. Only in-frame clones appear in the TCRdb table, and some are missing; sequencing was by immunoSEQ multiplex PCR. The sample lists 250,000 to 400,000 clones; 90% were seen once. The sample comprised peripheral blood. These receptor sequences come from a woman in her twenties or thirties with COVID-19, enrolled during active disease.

CDR3 region: CASSPGHEAGELFF. CDR3 in DNA: TGTGCCAGCTCACCGGGACACGAGGCCGGGGAGCTGTTTTTT. The chain carries TRBV18 and TRBJ2-2, with D perhaps matching TRBD1 (6 bases). Germline V lookup: CDR1 KGHSH, CDR2 LQKENI. The CDR3 sequence is 14 residues long. Trimming cost V 3 bases and J 6 bases, with 11 bases left between them.

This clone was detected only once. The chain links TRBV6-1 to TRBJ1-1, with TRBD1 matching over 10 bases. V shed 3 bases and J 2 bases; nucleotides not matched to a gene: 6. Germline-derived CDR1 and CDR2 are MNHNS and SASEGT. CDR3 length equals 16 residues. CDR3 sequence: CASSEPDRGINTEAFF. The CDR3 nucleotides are TGTGCCAGCAGTGAGCCGGACAGGGGGATAAACACTGAAGCTTTCTTT.

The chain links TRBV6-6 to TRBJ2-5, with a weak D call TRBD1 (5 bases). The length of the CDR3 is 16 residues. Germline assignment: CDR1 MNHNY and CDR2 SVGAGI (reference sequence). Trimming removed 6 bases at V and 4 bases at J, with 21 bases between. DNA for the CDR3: TGTGCCAGCAGCCCCCTCCCCCAGGGCCGAGGAGAGACCCAGTACTTC. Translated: CASSPLPQGRGETQYF.

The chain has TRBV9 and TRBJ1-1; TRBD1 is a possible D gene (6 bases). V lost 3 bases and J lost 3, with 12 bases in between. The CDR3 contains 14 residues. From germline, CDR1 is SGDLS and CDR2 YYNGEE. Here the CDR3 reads CASSALPGDTEAFF. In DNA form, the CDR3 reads TGTGCCAGCAGCGCACTGCCAGGGGACACTGAAGCTTTCTTT.

This CDR3 reads CASSFLDLQGSPLHF. The CDR3 DNA reads TGTGCCAGCAGTTTCTTAGATCTCCAGGGGTCACCCCTCCACTTT. The V gene is TRBV6-6, the J gene TRBJ1-6; the D gene is possibly TRBD1 (6 bases). V gave up 4 bases and J gave up 10 bases, with 17 bases separating them. The CDR3 has 15 residues. Germline-derived CDR1 and CDR2 are MNHNY and SVGAGI (reference sequence).

The CDR3 DNA is TGTGCCAGCAGCCGACTCGTGAATGAGCAGTTCTTC. It specifies CASSRLVNEQFF. The rearrangement joins TRBV3-1 (or the pseudogene TRBV3-2) to TRBJ2-1; no clear D gene. Germline loops: CDR1 LGHDT, CDR2 YNNKEL (reference sequence). This CDR3 spans 12 amino acids. With 4 bases removed from V and 7 bases from J, the gap between germline ends came to 8 bases.

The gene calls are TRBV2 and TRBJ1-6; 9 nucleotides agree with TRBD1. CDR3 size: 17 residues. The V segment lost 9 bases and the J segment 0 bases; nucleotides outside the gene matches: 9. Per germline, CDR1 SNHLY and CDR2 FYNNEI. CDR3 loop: CASRGTGSSSYNSPLHF. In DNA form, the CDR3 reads TGTGCCAGTAGGGGGACAGGGTCGAGCTCCTATAATTCACCCCTCCACTTT.

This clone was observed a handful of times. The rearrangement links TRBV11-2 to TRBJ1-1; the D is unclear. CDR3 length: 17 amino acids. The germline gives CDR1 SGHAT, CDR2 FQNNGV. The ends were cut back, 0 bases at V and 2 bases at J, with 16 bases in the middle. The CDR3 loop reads CASSLDSLRNLNTEAFF. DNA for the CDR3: TGTGCCAGCAGCTTAGATAGCCTCAGAAATCTTAACACTGAAGCTTTCTTT.

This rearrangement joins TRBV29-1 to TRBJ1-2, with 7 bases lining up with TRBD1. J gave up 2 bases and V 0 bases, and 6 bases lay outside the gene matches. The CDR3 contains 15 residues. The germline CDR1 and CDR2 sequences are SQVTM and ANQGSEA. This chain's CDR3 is CSVEDSGGSNYGYTF. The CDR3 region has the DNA TGCAGCGTTGAAGATTCAGGGGGTTCCAACTATGGCTACACCTTC.

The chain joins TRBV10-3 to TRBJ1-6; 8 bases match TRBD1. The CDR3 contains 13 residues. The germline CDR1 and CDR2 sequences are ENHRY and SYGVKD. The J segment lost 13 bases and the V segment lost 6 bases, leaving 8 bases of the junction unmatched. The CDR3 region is CAISDRGGWPLHF. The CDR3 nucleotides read TGTGCCATCAGCGACAGGGGAGGTTGGCCCCTCCACTTT.

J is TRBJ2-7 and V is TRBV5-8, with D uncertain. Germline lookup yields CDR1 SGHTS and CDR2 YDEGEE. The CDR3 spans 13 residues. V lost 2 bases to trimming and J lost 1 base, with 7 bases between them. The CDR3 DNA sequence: TGTGCCAGCAGCTTCAGAGGATCCTACGAGCAGTACTTC. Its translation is CASSFRGSYEQYF.

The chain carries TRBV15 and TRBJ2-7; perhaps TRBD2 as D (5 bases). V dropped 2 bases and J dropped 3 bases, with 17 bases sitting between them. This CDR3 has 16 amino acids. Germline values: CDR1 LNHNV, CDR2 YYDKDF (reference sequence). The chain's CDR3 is CATSRTASLGNYEQYF. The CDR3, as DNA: TGTGCCACCAGCAGAACAGCTAGCTTGGGAAACTACGAGCAGTACTTC.

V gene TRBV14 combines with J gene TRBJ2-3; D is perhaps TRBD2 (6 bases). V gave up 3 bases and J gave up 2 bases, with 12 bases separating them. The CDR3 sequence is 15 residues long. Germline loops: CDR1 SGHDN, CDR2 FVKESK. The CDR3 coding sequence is TGTGCCAGCAGCCATAGCGGTTCATTCACAGATACGCAGTATTTT. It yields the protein CASSHSGSFTDTQYF.

CDR3 bases: TGTGCCAGCAGCCCAAGGACAGGGACGGGAGGAAACACCATATATTTT. It specifies CASSPRTGTGGNTIYF. This chain connects TRBV5-4 to TRBJ1-3, with TRBD1 identical over 8 bases. The trim removed 4 bases at V and 4 bases at J, leaving 10 bases unmatched. There are 16 residues in the CDR3. The germline CDR1 and CDR2 sequences are SGHNT and YYREEE (reference sequence).

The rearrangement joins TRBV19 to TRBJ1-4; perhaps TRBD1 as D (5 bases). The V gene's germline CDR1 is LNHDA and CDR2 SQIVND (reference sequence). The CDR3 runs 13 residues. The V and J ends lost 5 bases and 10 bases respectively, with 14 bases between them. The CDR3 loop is CASSGASPGKLFF. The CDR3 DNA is TGTGCCAGTAGTGGGGCCTCCCCGGGAAAACTGTTTTTT.

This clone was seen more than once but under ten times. CDR3 residues: CASSRAGVDNSPLHF. The CDR3 DNA follows: TGCGCCAGCAGTCGGGCAGGGGTGGATAATTCACCCCTCCACTTT. The chain employs TRBV5-1 and TRBJ1-6, with TRBD1 as a possible D gene (6 bases). Trimming pared 5 bases from V and 5 bases from J, leaving 14 bases between. The CDR3 loop spans 15 amino acids. Germline V gives CDR1 SGHRS, CDR2 YFSETQ.

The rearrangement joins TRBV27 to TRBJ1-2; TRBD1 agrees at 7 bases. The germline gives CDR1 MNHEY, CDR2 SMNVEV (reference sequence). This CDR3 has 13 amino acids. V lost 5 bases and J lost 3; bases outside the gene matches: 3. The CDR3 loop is CASSTTGYYGYTF. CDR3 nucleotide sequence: TGTGCCAGCAGTACGACAGGGTACTATGGCTACACCTTC.

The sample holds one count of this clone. In nucleotides, the CDR3 is TGTGCCAGCAGCAAGGGACTAGCGCCCTACGAGCAGTACTTC. Protein product: CASSKGLAPYEQYF. This sequence joins TRBV5-4 and TRBJ2-7; 10 positions match TRBD2. Germline loops: CDR1 SGHNT, CDR2 YYREEE (reference sequence). This CDR3 is 14 amino acids long. Trimming at V came to 4 bases and at J to 2 bases, leaving 3 bases not matched to a gene.

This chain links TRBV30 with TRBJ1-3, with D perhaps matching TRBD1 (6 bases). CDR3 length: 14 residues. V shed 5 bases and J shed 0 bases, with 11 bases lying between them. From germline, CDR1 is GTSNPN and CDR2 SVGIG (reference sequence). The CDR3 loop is CAWGGHLSGNTIYF. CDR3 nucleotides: TGTGCCTGGGGGGGACACCTCTCTGGAAACACCATATATTTT.

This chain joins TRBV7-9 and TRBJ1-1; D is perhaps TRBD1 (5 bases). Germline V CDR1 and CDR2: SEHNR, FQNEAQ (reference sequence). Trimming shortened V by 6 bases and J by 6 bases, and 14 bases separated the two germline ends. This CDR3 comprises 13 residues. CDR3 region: CASRVGPVAEAFF. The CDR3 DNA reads TGTGCCAGCAGGGTGGGGCCAGTCGCTGAAGCTTTCTTT.

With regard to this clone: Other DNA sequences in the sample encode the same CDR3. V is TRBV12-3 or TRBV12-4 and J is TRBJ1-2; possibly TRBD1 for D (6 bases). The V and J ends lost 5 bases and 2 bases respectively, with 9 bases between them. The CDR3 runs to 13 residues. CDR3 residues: CASSPTGNYGYTF. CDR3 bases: TGTGCCAGCAGTCCGACAGGAAACTATGGCTACACCTTC.

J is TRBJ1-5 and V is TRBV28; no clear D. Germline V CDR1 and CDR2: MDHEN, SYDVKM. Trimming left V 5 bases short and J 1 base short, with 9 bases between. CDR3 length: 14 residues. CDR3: CASSVSSSNQPQHF. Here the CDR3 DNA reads TGTGCCAGCAGTGTGAGTTCCAGCAATCAGCCCCAGCATTTT.

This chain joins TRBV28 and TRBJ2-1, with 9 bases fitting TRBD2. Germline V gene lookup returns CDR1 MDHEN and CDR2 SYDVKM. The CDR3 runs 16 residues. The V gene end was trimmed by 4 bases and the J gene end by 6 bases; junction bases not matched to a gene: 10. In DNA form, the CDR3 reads TGTGCCAGCAGTTACCCTAGCGGGGAAGGGTCCAATGAGCAGTTCTTC. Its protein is CASSYPSGEGSNEQFF.

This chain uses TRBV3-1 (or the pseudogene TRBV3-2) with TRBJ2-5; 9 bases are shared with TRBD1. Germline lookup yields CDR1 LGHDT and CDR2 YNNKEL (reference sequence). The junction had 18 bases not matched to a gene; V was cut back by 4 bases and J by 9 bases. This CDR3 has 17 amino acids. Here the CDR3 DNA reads TGTGCCAGCAGCCTGGGGGGGACAGGGTCCGGGAGATCGGCCCAGTACTTC. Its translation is CASSLGGTGSGRSAQYF.

CDR3: CASSPGLAGSTDTQYF. The CDR3 nucleotides read TGTGCCAGTAGTCCAGGACTAGCGGGGAGCACAGATACGCAGTATTTT. The J gene is TRBJ2-3, the V gene TRBV19; 12 bases map to TRBD2. CDR3 size: 16 residues. V gave up 5 bases and J gave up 0 bases; unmatched junction bases: 3. CDR1 LNHDA and CDR2 SQIVND come from the germline V gene (reference sequence).